This T cell receptor beta chain was sequenced during a study of CD8 T cells in Susac syndrome. Overall study: Patients with Susac syndrome were therapy-naive, taking corticosteroids, with some also receiving intravenous immunoglobulin, or taking intravenous immunoglobulin alone at the time their blood was drawn.

A word on this clonotype: The antigen remains unidentified.

Study results and caveats: The CD4+ T cell repertoires from Susac syndrome exhibited no clonal expansion.

The RNA, roughly 0.45 to 1 ug, was put through reverse transcription using random hexamers. Amplification of TCR beta CDR3 across 54 Vbeta and 13 Jbeta was performed with immunoSEQ multiplex PCR. TCRdb fed the immunoSEQ multiplex PCR reads into MiXCR, producing one record per CDR3 protein. The sample consists of around 170,000 distinct CDR3 sequences, approximately 96% of them appearing once. Sequencing targeted TCR beta in blood CD8+ and CD4+ T cells. The CDR3 sequence is 14 residues long. Germline CDR1 KGHSH, CDR2 LQKENI. V was cut by 4 bases and J by 7 bases, with 17 bases left in between. Sequencing was done on a sample of CD4+ T cells from PBMCs. This receptor was taken from a human donor with Susac syndrome. The chain is built from TRBV18 and TRBJ2-7; D may be TRBD1 or TRBD2 (6 bases each). The CDR3 nucleotides read TGTGCCAGCTCACTCGCGGGACAAGCGAGGGAGCAGTACTTC. Amino acid sequence: CASSLAGQAREQYF.